This TCR beta chain was sequenced for a study of blood T cell repertoires in COVID-19 (TCRdb year 2020). Context from the whole study: Collaborator samples came from the United States, Italy and Spain and covered acute and convalescent phases of COVID-19. The material from the prospective study consisted of cDNA or gDNA derived from T cells, B-cell-depleted T cells, or PBMCs. The dataset comprised deeply sampled blood TCRbeta repertoires from subjects exposed to, actively infected with, or recovered from COVID-19. A freely available public database, intended as a resource for researchers studying the immune response to SARS-CoV-2, is where the repertoires were released. The samples were drawn from the first 160 participants of the ongoing ImmuneRACE study and from 950 to 1,500 subjects provided by 6 global collaborators. Sample metadata almost always included a de-identified subject ID, COVID-19 status, age in years and sex. HLA class I and class II types, where available, came from metadata supplied by the sample provider rather than from assay-based typing. The paper as a whole reports these results and caveats: The amount of clinical and demographic metadata varied by source and participant and was provided uncurated.

At one collaborating source in Seattle, patients were enrolled during active infection and were followed longitudinally through the course of disease. Each collaborating institution followed its own protocols to collect whole blood in K2EDTA tubes. Collaborator samples were shipped for TCRbeta analysis as frozen whole blood, isolated PBMCs, or DNA extracted from either sample type. TCRbeta CDR3 regions were amplified from genomic DNA using the immunoSEQ Assay, a bias-controlled multiplex PCR. Turning to the authors' computational methods: The number of nucleated cells in each sample was estimated by amplification of reference gene primers within the assay. To quantify the absolute abundance of each unique TCRbeta CDR3 rearrangement, sequence reads were collapsed and filtered. For each sample, productive Simpson clonality was calculated by taking the square root of Simpson's diversity index across productive rearrangements. Not all clones reach the TCRdb copy of this immuneACCESS table, which keeps in-frame sequences only. Checked studies attribute under half of the gap to unresolved V genes and leave the rest unexplained. That table supplies the V and J calls and clone size; D and trimming were determined from the DNA. This sample has over 50,000 clones in its table, and approximately 77% of those were observed once. In total, the top ten clones hold approximately 5% of the sample.

For this clone: What antigen it recognizes has not been identified. The sample holds no much larger clone one base away, and base qualities are not on file.

At the junction V is shortened by 3 bases and J by 4 bases, with 8 bases in between. For CDR1 and CDR2, the germline V gene lists KGHSH and LQKENI. There are 13 amino acids in the CDR3, from cysteine to phenylalanine inclusive. The kept DNA is CDR3 alone, 39 bases in frame from the first base. Sequencing input: peripheral blood. This sequence was found in a woman in her seventies with COVID-19, enrolled during active disease. In this chain, TRBV18 is recombined with TRBJ2-3; the D gene cannot be resolved reliably. The nucleotides are TGTGCCAGCTCACCCCCGTCCCCAGATACGCAGTATTTT. This encodes CASSPPSPDTQYF.